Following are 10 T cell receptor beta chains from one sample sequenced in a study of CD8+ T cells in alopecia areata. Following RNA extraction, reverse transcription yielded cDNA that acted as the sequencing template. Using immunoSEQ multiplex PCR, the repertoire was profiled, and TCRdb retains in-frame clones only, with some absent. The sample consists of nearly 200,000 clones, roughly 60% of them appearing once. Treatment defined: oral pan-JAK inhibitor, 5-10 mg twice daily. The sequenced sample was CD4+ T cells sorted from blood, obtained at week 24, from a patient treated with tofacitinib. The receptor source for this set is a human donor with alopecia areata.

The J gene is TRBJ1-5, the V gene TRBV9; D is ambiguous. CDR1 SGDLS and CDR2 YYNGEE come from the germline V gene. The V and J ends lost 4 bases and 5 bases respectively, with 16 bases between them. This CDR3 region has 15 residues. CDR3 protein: CASSPRTGSDQPQHF. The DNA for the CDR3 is TGTGCCAGCAGCCCCAGAACGGGATCAGATCAGCCCCAGCATTTT.

The CDR3 here is CSVVRGDETQYF. The DNA for the CDR3 is TGCAGCGTTGTTCGGGGGGATGAGACCCAGTACTTC. The chain combines TRBV29-1 with TRBJ2-5; 7 nucleotides match TRBD2. The CDR3 runs to 12 residues. J gave up 5 bases and V 4 bases, and 4 bases lay outside the gene matches. In germline, CDR1 is SQVTM, CDR2 ANQGSEA.

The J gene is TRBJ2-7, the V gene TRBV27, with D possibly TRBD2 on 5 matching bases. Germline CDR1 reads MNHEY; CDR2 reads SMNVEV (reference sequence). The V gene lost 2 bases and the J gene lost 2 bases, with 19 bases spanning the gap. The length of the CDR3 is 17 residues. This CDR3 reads CASSLGGGGPGPYEQYF. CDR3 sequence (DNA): TGTGCCAGCAGTTTAGGAGGAGGCGGGCCGGGCCCCTACGAGCAGTACTTC.

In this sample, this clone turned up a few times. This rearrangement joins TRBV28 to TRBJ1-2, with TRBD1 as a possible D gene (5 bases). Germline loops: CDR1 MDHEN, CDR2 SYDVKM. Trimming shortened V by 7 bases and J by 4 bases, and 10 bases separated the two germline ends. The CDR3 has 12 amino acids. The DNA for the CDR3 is TGTGCCAGCACGGTCGGGACCTATGGCTACACCTTC. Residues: CASTVGTYGYTF.

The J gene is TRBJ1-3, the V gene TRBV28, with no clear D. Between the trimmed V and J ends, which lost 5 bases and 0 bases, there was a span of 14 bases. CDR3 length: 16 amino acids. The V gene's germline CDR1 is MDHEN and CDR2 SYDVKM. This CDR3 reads CASSEIIPSSGNTIYF. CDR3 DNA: TGTGCCAGCAGTGAAATAATTCCTAGCTCTGGAAACACCATATATTTT.

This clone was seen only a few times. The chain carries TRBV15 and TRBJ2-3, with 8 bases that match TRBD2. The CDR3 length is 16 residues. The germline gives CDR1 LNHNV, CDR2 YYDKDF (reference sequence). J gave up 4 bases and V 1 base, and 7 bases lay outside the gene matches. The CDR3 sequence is CATSRGLERESDTQYF. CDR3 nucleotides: TGTGCCACCAGCAGAGGTTTAGAGCGGGAGTCAGATACGCAGTATTTT.

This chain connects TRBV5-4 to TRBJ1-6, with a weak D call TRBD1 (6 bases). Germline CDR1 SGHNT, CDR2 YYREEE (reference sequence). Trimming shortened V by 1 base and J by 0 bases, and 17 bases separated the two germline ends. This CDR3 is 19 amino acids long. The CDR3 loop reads CASSLSLGGRSSYNSPLHF. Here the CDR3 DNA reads TGTGCCAGCAGCTTGTCTCTGGGGGGCCGGAGCTCCTATAATTCACCCCTCCACTTT.

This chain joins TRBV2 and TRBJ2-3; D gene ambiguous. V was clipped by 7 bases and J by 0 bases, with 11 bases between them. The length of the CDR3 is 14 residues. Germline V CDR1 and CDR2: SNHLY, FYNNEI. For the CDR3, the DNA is TGTGCCAGCACCCCCAGGATTAGCACAGATACGCAGTATTTT. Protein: CASTPRISTDTQYF.

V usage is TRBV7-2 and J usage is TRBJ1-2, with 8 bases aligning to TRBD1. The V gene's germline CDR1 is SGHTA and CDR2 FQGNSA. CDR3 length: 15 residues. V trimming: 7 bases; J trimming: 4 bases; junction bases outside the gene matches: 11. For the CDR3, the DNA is TGTGCCAGCAAACAGGGGGACCTTGGGGGCTATGGCTACACCTTC. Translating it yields CASKQGDLGGYGYTF.

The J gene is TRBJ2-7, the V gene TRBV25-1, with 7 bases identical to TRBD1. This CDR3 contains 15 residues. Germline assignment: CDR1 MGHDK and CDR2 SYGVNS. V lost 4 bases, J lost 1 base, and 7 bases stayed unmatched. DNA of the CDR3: TGTGCCAGCAGTGTCGGGACAGAAAGGTCCTACGAGCAGTACTTC. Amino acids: CASSVGTERSYEQYF.